The 8 T cell receptor beta chains presented below share a single source sample, sequenced in a study of T-cell memory formation after mild COVID-19. TCRdb passed the 5' RACE reads through MiXCR, listing each CDR3 protein once. The table includes approximately 290,000 distinct CDR3 sequences, under 8.5% detected once. Sequenced sample: PBMCs or a T cell subset sorted from them (not recorded which). These receptors were taken from a man between 18 and 29 years old who had mild COVID-19 (a few samples of this study predate the infection). Cell type and time point are not known.

The chain employs TRBV18 and TRBJ1-4; no reliable D call. This CDR3 is built from 13 residues. Germline loops: CDR1 KGHSH, CDR2 LQKENI. Deletions cut 6 bases from V and 0 bases from J, with 5 bases between. CDR3 bases: TGTGCCAGCTCGCAGGCAACTAATGAAAAACTGTTTTTT. Protein sequence: CASSQATNEKLFF.

Ten or more counts support this clonotype. The rearrangement uses TRBV6-2 or TRBV6-3 and TRBJ1-2, with TRBD1 matching 9 bases. The CDR3 spans 15 residues. Looked up from germline, CDR1 is MNHEY and CDR2 is SVGEGT. The ends lost 7 bases at V and 5 bases at J; junction bases unmatched: 11. CDR3 loop: CASTRHVDRGYGYTF. The CDR3 DNA follows: TGTGCCAGCACCAGACACGTGGACAGGGGTTATGGCTACACCTTC.

The gene calls are TRBV28 and TRBJ2-1; 7 bases line up with TRBD2. CDR3 length: 16 amino acids. The ends lost 4 bases at V and 0 bases at J; junction bases unmatched: 6. Germline CDR1 is MDHEN and CDR2 is SYDVKM. CDR3 DNA sequence: TGTGCCAGCAGTTCATCACTAGCGAGCTCCTACAATGAGCAGTTCTTC. It yields the protein CASSSSLASSYNEQFF.

V is TRBV7-2 and J is TRBJ1-6; tentatively, D is TRBD1 (5 bases). Trimming removed 2 bases at V and 10 bases at J, with 12 bases between. The CDR3 covers 14 residues. Looked up from germline, CDR1 is SGHTA and CDR2 is FQGNSA. CDR3 loop: CASSLTGVGSPLHF. CDR3 coding DNA: TGTGCCAGCAGCTTAACGGGGGTGGGCTCACCCCTCCACTTT.

This clonotype occurred a few times. The chain has TRBV30 and TRBJ1-4; D may be TRBD1 (5 bases). The CDR3 covers 16 residues. CDR1 is GTSNPN and CDR2 is SVGIG in the germline V gene (reference sequence). The V end lost 2 bases, the J end lost 2 bases, and 15 bases lay between the germline ends. The CDR3 DNA reads as TGTGCCTGGAGTAAAGGGACCCCGAGGACTAATGAAAAACTGTTTTTT. Translating it yields CAWSKGTPRTNEKLFF.

Ten or more counts support this clonotype. J is TRBJ2-3 and V is TRBV7-2, with 9 positions matching TRBD2. Germline V gene data show CDR1 as SGHTA and CDR2 as FQGNSA. Trimming took 2 bases from V and 0 from J; bases not matched to a gene: 3. The CDR3 length is 16 residues. The CDR3 reads CASSLIAGGSTDTQYF. In nucleotides, the CDR3 is TGTGCCAGCAGCTTAATTGCGGGGGGGAGCACAGATACGCAGTATTTT.

This clonotype came up a few times. J is TRBJ2-5 and V is TRBV2; D remains ambiguous. Germline lookup yields CDR1 SNHLY and CDR2 FYNNEI. V was clipped by 4 bases and J by 4 bases, with 10 bases between them. The CDR3 contains 13 residues. The CDR3 here is CASSGEKGETQYF. In DNA form, the CDR3 reads TGTGCCAGCAGTGGCGAGAAGGGAGAGACCCAGTACTTC.

This clonotype has a handful of counts. CDR3 region: CASMGGGNYEQYF. CDR3 sequence (DNA): TGTGCCAGCATGGGCGGGGGGAACTACGAGCAGTACTTC. The chain couples TRBV6-2 or TRBV6-3 to TRBJ2-7, with 8 bases fitting TRBD2. There are 13 residues in the CDR3. J gave up 3 bases and V 7 bases, and 5 bases lay outside the gene matches. Germline CDR1 and CDR2: MNHEY and SVGEGT.